The 13 T cell receptor beta chains below were found in one sample sequenced in a study of molecular identifiers for immune sequencing clone quantification. TCRdb processed the PCR reads anew with MiXCR; each CDR3 protein has one entry. This sample has about 640,000 distinct CDR3 sequences, with about 20% found just once. Sequencing was performed on naive CD8+ T cells from blood, with Jurkat cell RNA spiked in. Specified subset: FACS-sorted CD8+CD4-CCR7+CD45RA+ naive T cells. These receptors originate from a human donor in good health. Some libraries in this study had Jurkat cell RNA spiked in.

Ten or more counts support this clonotype. The CDR3 DNA sequence: TGTGCCAGCAGTGACGCGTCGAGGAAACTGTTTTTT. Its protein product is CASSDASRKLFF. The chain links TRBV2 to TRBJ1-4; no firm D call. CDR1 and CDR2 (germline): SNHLY, FYNNEI. V was trimmed by 3 bases and J by 11 bases, leaving 10 bases between them. The CDR3 totals 12 residues.

The rearrangement uses TRBV19 and TRBJ2-3, with D perhaps TRBD2 (6 bases). This CDR3 region has 15 residues. Germline V gene data show CDR1 as LNHDA and CDR2 as SQIVND (reference sequence). The V end was cut by 5 bases, the J end by 1 base, with 13 bases between. The CDR3 loop reads CASSVGGSCTDTQYF. CDR3 in DNA: TGTGCCAGTAGTGTTGGGGGGAGCTGCACAGATACGCAGTATTTT.

As concerns this clonotype: A much larger clone differs by one base, so this may be a read error. J is TRBJ1-5 and V is TRBV3-1; D remains unclear. This CDR3 spans 14 amino acids. CDR1 and CDR2 (germline): LGHDT, YNNKEL (reference sequence). The CDR3 nucleotides are TGTGCCGGCAGCCCAGGCTGGGGCAATCAGCCCCAGCATTTT. Amino acid sequence: CAGSPGWGNQPQHF.

Notes on this clonotype: Just one base apart from a much larger clone, this may be a read error. The rearrangement uses TRBV6-5 and TRBJ2-7, with 9 bases identical to TRBD2. This CDR3 region has 14 residues. In germline, CDR1 is MNHEY, CDR2 SVGAGI. The DNA for the CDR3 is TGTGCCAGCCGTTACGGCGGGAGGGCAGAGGAGCAGTACTTC. The encoded protein is CASRYGGRAEEQYF.

The chain links TRBV10-3 to TRBJ1-2, with D unclear. CDR3 size: 14 residues. Looked up from germline, CDR1 is ENHRY and CDR2 is SYGVKD. V was clipped by 4 bases and J by 0 bases, with 9 bases between them. CDR3 DNA: TGTGCCATCAGTGTATCCAGCGCTAACTATGGCTACACCTTC. Translating it yields CAISVSSANYGYTF.

The V call is TRBV4-3, the J call TRBJ2-3; TRBD2 aligns across 15 bases. The CDR3 covers 17 residues. CDR1 is LGHNA and CDR2 is YSLEER in the germline V gene. The junction had 4 bases not matched to a gene; V was cut back by 3 bases and J by 3 bases. In DNA, the CDR3 is TGCGCCAGCAGCCATGGGGGGACTAGCGGGAGGACAGATACGCAGTATTTT. Protein product: CASSHGGTSGRTDTQYF.

The V call is TRBV4-3, the J call TRBJ2-3; D possibly corresponds to TRBD2 (5 bases). Germline-derived CDR1 and CDR2 are LGHNA and YSLEER. The CDR3 consists of 18 residues. Trimming removed 1 base at V and 2 bases at J, with 19 bases between. The CDR3 protein is CASSQVATTGLATDTQYF. In DNA form, the CDR3 reads TGCGCCAGCAGCCAAGTAGCTACGACGGGATTGGCCACAGATACGCAGTATTTT.

At least ten counts were recorded for this clonotype. The chain uses TRBV4-3 and TRBJ1-1; perhaps TRBD1 as D (5 bases). This CDR3 is built from 16 residues. Germline assignment: CDR1 LGHNA and CDR2 YSLEER. The germline V and J ends were trimmed by 0 bases and 0 bases, with 11 bases remaining between them. CDR3: CASSQDGRGMNTEAFF. In DNA form, the CDR3 reads TGCGCCAGCAGCCAAGATGGGCGGGGGATGAACACTGAAGCTTTCTTT.

This chain uses TRBV5-5 with TRBJ2-1; weak D call: TRBD1 (6 bases). Between the trimmed V and J ends, which lost 4 bases and 4 bases, there was a span of 18 bases. The CDR3 runs to 16 residues. CDR1 and CDR2 from the germline V gene are SGHKS and YYEKEE (reference sequence). The chain's CDR3 is CASSPLQGLPYNEQFF. CDR3 bases: TGTGCCAGCAGCCCACTACAGGGCCTGCCTTACAATGAGCAGTTCTTC.

This clonotype was counted at least ten times. The V and J genes are TRBV7-9 and TRBJ2-7, with TRBD1 identical over 7 bases. The V gene end was trimmed by 5 bases and the J gene end by 4 bases; junction bases not matched to a gene: 2. Per the germline V gene, CDR1 is SEHNR and CDR2 is FQNEAQ (reference sequence). CDR3 length: 12 residues. The CDR3 loop is CASSHRGYEQYF. The CDR3 DNA sequence: TGTGCCAGCAGCCACAGGGGATACGAGCAGTACTTC.

This clonotype showed up many times. The chain joins TRBV12-3 or TRBV12-4 to TRBJ2-3, with TRBD1 identical over 9 bases. The CDR3 covers 15 residues. Losses at the gene ends were 5 bases for V and 2 bases for J; bases not matched to a gene: 5. This CDR3 reads CASSTQGALTDTQYF. The CDR3 nucleotides are TGTGCCAGCAGTACACAGGGGGCCCTCACAGATACGCAGTATTTT.

This clonotype occurred a few times. In nucleotides, the CDR3 is TGTGCCAGCAGTGAGGAGGGGAGGTGGGATCAGCCCCAGCATTTT. Translation: CASSEEGRWDQPQHF. This chain connects TRBV2 to TRBJ1-5; weak D call: TRBD1 (5 bases). The V end was cut by 3 bases, the J end by 5 bases, with 14 bases between. This CDR3 spans 15 amino acids. Germline V CDR1 and CDR2: SNHLY, FYNNEI.

This clonotype was seen at least ten times. The chain employs TRBV11-2 and TRBJ2-7, with TRBD2 matching over 8 bases. From germline, CDR1 is SGHAT and CDR2 FQNNGV. This CDR3 has 14 amino acids. The V gene end was trimmed by 5 bases and the J gene end by 6 bases; junction bases not matched to a gene: 9. The CDR3 DNA reads TGTGCCAGCAGCCTTCCGGGGGGGCTGGGCGAGCAGTACTTC. Translated: CASSLPGGLGEQYF.